This passage covers 21 T cell receptor beta chains from one sample sequenced in a study of control samples from healthy donors and cancer patients. The table came from immunoSEQ multiplex PCR; TCRdb's copy has only in-frame clones and leaves some out. In the table there are about 130,000 clones, approximately 92% of which are singletons. Material: blood. These receptors all stem from a woman aged 50 to 60 in good health.

The chain is built from TRBV6-5 and TRBJ1-2, with 7 bases lining up with TRBD1. Per the germline V gene, CDR1 is MNHEY and CDR2 is SVGAGI. The CDR3 is 13 residues long. J gave up 4 bases and V 7 bases, and 6 bases lay outside the gene matches. The CDR3 DNA is TGTGCCAGCAAGAGGACAGGAACCTATGGCTACACCTTC. Residues: CASKRTGTYGYTF.

The chain uses TRBV14 and TRBJ1-5, with a weak D call TRBD1 (5 bases). Germline V gene data show CDR1 as SGHDN and CDR2 as FVKESK. Trimming removed 0 bases from V and 7 bases from J, with 22 bases in between. This CDR3 is built from 18 residues. CDR3 nucleotide sequence: TGTGCCAGCAGCCAAGAATTGAGTCAGGGCAATATTGAGCAGCCCCAGCATTTT. It yields the protein CASSQELSQGNIEQPQHF.

This rearrangement joins TRBV5-8 to TRBJ1-6; D call uncertain. V lost 2 bases, J lost 6 bases, and 12 bases lay in between. The length of the CDR3 is 15 residues. The V gene's germline CDR1 is SGHTS and CDR2 YDEGEE. DNA of the CDR3: TGTGCCAGCAGCTTCTTAGACGGAGTTAATTCACCCCTCCACTTT. This sequence encodes CASSFLDGVNSPLHF.

V is TRBV12-2 and J is TRBJ1-6. TRBV12-2 is designated a pseudogene. CDR3 size: 14 residues. CDR3 sequence (DNA): TGTGCAAGTCGCTTATCGGGCCCCAATTCACCCCTCCACTTT. Its translation is CASRLSGPNSPLHF.

The V and J genes are TRBV1 and TRBJ2-3; whether TRBD2, the table's D call, matches the DNA was not checked. TRBV1 is marked as a pseudogene. There are 18 residues in the CDR3. CDR3 DNA: TGCACCAGCAGCCAAGGCCCGTCCGGGACTAGCGGTACAGATACGCAGTATTTT. It specifies CTSSQGPSGTSGTDTQYF.

In this sample, this clone turned up a few times. The CDR3 spells CASSQDRKTGGYTF. CDR3 DNA: TGTGCCAGCAGCCAAGATCGGAAAACTGGTGGCTACACCTTC. The gene calls are TRBV3-1 (or the pseudogene TRBV3-2) and TRBJ1-2, with unresolved D. The CDR3 totals 14 residues. Trimming shortened V by 0 bases and J by 7 bases, and 12 bases separated the two germline ends. From germline, CDR1 is LGHDT and CDR2 YNNKEL (reference sequence).

This clone has a handful of counts. The chain links TRBV29-1 to TRBJ2-2, with a weak D call TRBD1 (5 bases). Trimming took off 4 bases at V and 7 bases at J, with 10 bases between the two ends. Per the germline V gene, CDR1 is SQVTM and CDR2 is ANQGSEA. CDR3 size: 12 residues. The CDR3 spells CSVGARGGELFF. In DNA, the CDR3 is TGCAGCGTTGGGGCTAGGGGCGGGGAGCTGTTTTTT.

The chain employs TRBV6-5 and TRBJ2-7; TRBD1 aligns across 7 bases. The CDR3 is 12 residues long. Looked up from germline, CDR1 is MNHEY and CDR2 is SVGAGI. After removal of 8 bases from V and 5 bases from J, the junction contained 6 bases not matched to a gene. The CDR3 nucleotides read TGTGCCAGCTCGGACAGGCTCAACGAGCAGTACTTC. Translated: CASSDRLNEQYF.

This clone was seen a handful of times. The chain uses TRBV11-2 and TRBJ2-1; 10 bases agree with TRBD1. The CDR3 consists of 16 residues. The trim removed 5 bases at V and 8 bases at J, leaving 12 bases unmatched. From germline, CDR1 is SGHAT and CDR2 FQNNGV. The CDR3, as DNA: TGTGCCAGCAGCCGTCCCGGGACAGGGGTCGTCGATGAGCAGTTCTTC. Translation gives CASSRPGTGVVDEQFF.

This clone has a single count. V is TRBV2 and J is TRBJ1-2, with 7 bases lining up with TRBD1. The CDR3 is made up of 15 amino acids. The V and J ends lost 6 bases and 6 bases, in that order; junction bases with no gene match: 13. CDR1 and CDR2 (germline): SNHLY, FYNNEI. The CDR3 loop is CASRARQGANNGYTF. The CDR3 DNA sequence: TGTGCCAGCAGGGCTAGACAGGGAGCGAATAATGGCTACACCTTC. Based on the CDR3 plus reference TRBV2 and TRBJ1-2, the full variable domain is EPEVTQTPSHQVTQMGQEVILRCVPISNHLYFYWYRQILGQKVEFLVSFYNNEISEKSEIFDDQFSVERPDGSNFTLKIRSTKLEDSAMYFCASRARQGANNGYTFGSGTRLTVV.

The V gene is TRBV3-1 (or the pseudogene TRBV3-2), the J gene TRBJ2-5; D is unresolved. Per germline, CDR1 LGHDT and CDR2 YNNKEL (reference sequence). CDR3 length equals 16 residues. V was shortened by 2 bases and J by 5 bases, with 18 bases between the two germline ends. The CDR3 DNA reads as TGTGCCAGCAGCCAAATCCATCGGCGGAGCCGGGAGACCCAGTACTTC. As protein: CASSQIHRRSRETQYF.

Here the CDR3 DNA reads TGTGCCAGCAGTTTCACGACCTTGGACGAGCAGTACTTC. Amino acid sequence: CASSFTTLDEQYF. The V and J genes are TRBV12-3 or TRBV12-4 and TRBJ2-7; D unresolved. The CDR3 is made up of 13 amino acids. The ends were cut back, 3 bases at V and 5 bases at J, with 11 bases in the middle.

The CDR3 protein is CASSLSGTGSNQPQHF. CDR3 nucleotides: TGTGCCAGCAGTTTATCTGGGACAGGGAGCAATCAGCCCCAGCATTTT. This chain uses TRBV28 with TRBJ1-5, with 9 bases aligning to TRBD1. The CDR3 runs 16 residues. Trimming cost V 1 base and J 1 base; bases outside gene matches: 2. From germline, CDR1 is MDHEN and CDR2 SYDVKM.

V usage is TRBV5-4 and J usage is TRBJ1-6; a possible D gene is TRBD1 (6 bases). The CDR3 contains 13 residues. Germline assignment: CDR1 SGHNT and CDR2 YYREEE (reference sequence). Trimming removed 7 bases at V and 7 bases at J, with 12 bases between. CDR3 residues: CASGRDINSPLHF. CDR3 in DNA: TGTGCCAGCGGGCGGGACATAAATTCACCCCTCCACTTT.

The J gene is TRBJ1-1, the V gene TRBV3-1 (or the pseudogene TRBV3-2); TRBD1 is a possible D gene (6 bases). The CDR3 is 13 residues long. V dropped 4 bases and J dropped 5 bases, with 11 bases sitting between them. In germline, CDR1 is LGHDT, CDR2 YNNKEL (reference sequence). The CDR3 DNA sequence: TGTGCCAGCAGCCGTATAGGGGGGACTGAAGCTTTCTTT. Its protein is CASSRIGGTEAFF.

This clone was seen just once. V and J are TRBV5-5 and TRBJ1-2; D call uncertain. CDR1 is SGHKS and CDR2 is YYEKEE in the germline V gene (reference sequence). This CDR3 region has 13 residues. Trimming stripped 3 bases from V and 2 bases from J, with 8 bases between. Here the CDR3 DNA reads TGTGCCAGCAGCTCCGAACAGAACTATGGCTACACCTTC. Its translation is CASSSEQNYGYTF.

The chain joins TRBV30 to TRBJ1-4; 7 bases match TRBD1. The CDR3 extends over 15 amino acids. Germline lookup yields CDR1 GTSNPN and CDR2 SVGIG (reference sequence). Trimming at V came to 0 bases and at J to 3 bases, leaving 4 bases not matched to a gene. CDR3 DNA: TGTGCCTGGAGTGTAGGGGGCGCGGCTAATGAAAAACTGTTTTTT. It specifies CAWSVGGAANEKLFF.

This rearrangement joins TRBV21-1 to TRBJ1-6. TRBV21-1 is assigned pseudogene status. The CDR3 is 19 amino acids. The CDR3 is CASSKVLPLLVVEDSPLHF. As DNA, the CDR3 is TGTGCCAGCAGCAAAGTTCTTCCCCTTCTGGTAGTGGAAGATTCACCCCTCCACTTT.

The chain is built from TRBV19 and TRBJ1-1, with D unclear. Trimming left V 7 bases short and J 5 bases short, with 17 bases between. Germline assignment: CDR1 LNHDA and CDR2 SQIVND (reference sequence). The CDR3 extends over 14 amino acids. The CDR3 DNA follows: TGTGCCAGTACCGTGGTTATCCCAAGAACTGAAGCTTTCTTT. This translates into CASTVVIPRTEAFF.

This clone was seen a handful of times. Other nucleotide sequences from this sample produce the same CDR3. The V gene is TRBV2, the J gene TRBJ1-5; D is perhaps TRBD1 (5 bases). This CDR3 has 12 residues. Per germline, CDR1 SNHLY and CDR2 FYNNEI. Trimming removed 9 bases from V and 0 bases from J, with 6 bases in between. The CDR3 DNA reads TGTGCCAGTAGGGGTAGCAATCAGCCCCAGCATTTT. Residues: CASRGSNQPQHF.

CDR3 bases: TGTGCCAGCAGTGAGCTGGGTAGGTCTAACTATGGCTACACCTTC. Translation: CASSELGRSNYGYTF. The chain joins TRBV2 to TRBJ1-2; no clear D. Germline V gives CDR1 SNHLY, CDR2 FYNNEI. Trimming took off 3 bases at V and 0 bases at J, with 11 bases between the two ends. The CDR3 contains 15 residues.